The sequence of this T cell receptor (beta chain) was determined in a study of shared T cell receptors in the human thymus. Some clones are missing from TCRdb's copy, which holds only in-frame ones; the method was immunoSEQ multiplex PCR. The table lists tens of thousands of clones, nearly 95% of them singletons. The table lists this clone with a count of one. Germline CDR1 and CDR2: SGHAT and FQNNGV. With 3 bases removed from V and 0 bases from J, the gap between germline ends came to 12 bases. There are 15 residues in the CDR3. The TCR comes from a human donor. The chain combines TRBV11-2 with TRBJ2-7; weak D call: TRBD1 (6 bases). Sequenced sample: thymocytes. The CDR3 reads CASSFKGHNSYEQYF. CDR3 DNA: TGTGCCAGCAGCTTCAAGGGACACAACTCCTACGAGCAGTACTTC.